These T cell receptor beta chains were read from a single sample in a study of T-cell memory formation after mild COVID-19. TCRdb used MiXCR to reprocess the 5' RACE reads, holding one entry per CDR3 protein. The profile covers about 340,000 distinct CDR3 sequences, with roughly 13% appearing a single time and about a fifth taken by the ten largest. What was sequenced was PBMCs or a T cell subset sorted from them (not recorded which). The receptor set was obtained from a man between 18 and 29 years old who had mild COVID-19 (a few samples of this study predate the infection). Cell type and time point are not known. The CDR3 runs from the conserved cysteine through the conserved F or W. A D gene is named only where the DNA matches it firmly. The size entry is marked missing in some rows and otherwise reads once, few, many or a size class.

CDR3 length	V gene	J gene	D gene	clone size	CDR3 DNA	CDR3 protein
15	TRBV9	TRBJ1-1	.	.	TGTGCCAGCAGCATAAAAAGCGGTAGGGACACTGAAGCTTTCTTT	CASSIKSGRDTEAFF
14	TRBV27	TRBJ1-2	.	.	TGTGCCAGCAGTTTAGCCGGGACGGAGTATGGCTACACCTTC	CASSLAGTEYGYTF
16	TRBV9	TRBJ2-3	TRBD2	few	TGTGCCAGCAGCGGAGATAGCGGGGCGAGCACAGATACGCAGTATTTT	CASSGDSGASTDTQYF
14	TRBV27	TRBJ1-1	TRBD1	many	TGTGCCAGCAGTTTAAACACAGGGGGCAGGGTAGCTTTCTTT	CASSLNTGGRVAFF
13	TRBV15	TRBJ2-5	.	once	TGTGCCACCAGAAGTCTAGGGGATGAGGTCCAGTACTTC	CATRSLGDEVQYF
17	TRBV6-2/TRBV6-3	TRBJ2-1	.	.	TGTGCCAGCAGTTACCCCCTTGAGAGGGGGGCGCGGAATGAGCAGTTCTTC	CASSYPLERGARNEQFF
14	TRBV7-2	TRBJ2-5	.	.	TGTGCCAGCAGCTTGTCACAGACGCAAGAGACCCAGTACTTC	CASSLSQTQETQYF
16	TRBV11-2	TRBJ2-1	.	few	TGTGCCAGCAGTTCGAATCCGACTCAAATCCGCGGTGAGCAGTTCTTC	CASSSNPTQIRGEQFF
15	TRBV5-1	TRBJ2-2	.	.	TGCGCCAGCAGCCCGGGACGCACGAACACCGGGGAGCTGTTTTTT	CASSPGRTNTGELFF
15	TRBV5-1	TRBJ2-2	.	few	TGCGCCAGCAGCTTGTTTTCCGGGGCGGACGGGGAGCTGTTTTTT	CASSLFSGADGELFF
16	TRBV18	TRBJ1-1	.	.	TGTGCCAGCTCACCAGGGATTTACGGCGGCCGGGCTGAAGCTTTCTTT	CASSPGIYGGRAEAFF
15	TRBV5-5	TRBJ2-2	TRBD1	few	TGTGCCAGCAGCTACGACAGGGCCGACACCGGGGAGCTGTTTTTT	CASSYDRADTGELFF
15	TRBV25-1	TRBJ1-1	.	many	TGTGCCAGCAGTGAATTGGGGGGCATGAACACTGAAGCTTTCTTT	CASSELGGMNTEAFF
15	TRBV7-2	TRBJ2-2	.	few	TGTGCCAGCAGCTTAGACAGAGTCGGCACCGGGGAGCTGTTTTTT	CASSLDRVGTGELFF
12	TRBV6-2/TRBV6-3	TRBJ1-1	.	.	TGTGCCAGCAGTTACTACCGACAGCAAGCTTTCTTT	CASSYYRQQAFF
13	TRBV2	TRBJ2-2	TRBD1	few	TGTGCCACCCGGGACAGGGCGGCCGGGGAGCTGTTTTTT	CATRDRAAGELFF
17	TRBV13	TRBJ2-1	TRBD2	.	TGTGCCAGCAGCCCCACCGGGACTAGCGGGGGGGAGGGTGAGCAGTTCTTC	CASSPTGTSGGEGEQFF
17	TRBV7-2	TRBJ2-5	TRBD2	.	TGTGCCAGCAGCTTAGAGGGACTAGCGGGGGTGGTTGAGACCCAGTACTTC	CASSLEGLAGVVETQYF
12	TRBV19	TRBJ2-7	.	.	TGTGCCAGTAGTCCTAACAGGGTCGAGCAGTACTTC	CASSPNRVEQYF
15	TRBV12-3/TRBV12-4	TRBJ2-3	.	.	TGTGCCAGCAGTTTAAGGGGGTACGGCACAGATACGCAGTATTTT	CASSLRGYGTDTQYF
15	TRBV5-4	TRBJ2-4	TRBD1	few	TGTGCCAGCAGCCTCGACAGGGGAGAGCGAAACATTCAGTACTTC	CASSLDRGERNIQYF
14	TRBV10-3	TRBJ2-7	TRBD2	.	TGTGCCATCAGGACTAGCGGGGGGGTATACGAGCAGTACTTC	CAIRTSGGVYEQYF
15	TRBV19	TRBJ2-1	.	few	TGTGCCAGCTCTACCAGGGTCGTTACCGACAATGAGCAGTTCTTC	CASSTRVVTDNEQFF
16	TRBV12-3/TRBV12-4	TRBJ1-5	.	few	TGTGCCAGCAGTGAACAGTTTGGCGAAGCGACGGTGTCCCAGCATTTT	CASSEQFGEATVSQHF
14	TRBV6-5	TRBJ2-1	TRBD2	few	TGTGCCAGCATGAGTCTAGCGGGGGGGTATGAGCAGTTCTTC	CASMSLAGGYEQFF
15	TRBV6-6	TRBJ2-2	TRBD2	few	TGTGCCAGCAGCCCGCAAGGACTAGGAACCGGGGAGCTGTTTTTT	CASSPQGLGTGELFF
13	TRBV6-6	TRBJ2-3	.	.	TGTGCCAGCAGTACCACCAACCCAGATACGCAGTATTTT	CASSTTNPDTQYF
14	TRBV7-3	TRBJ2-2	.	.	TGTGCCAGCAGCCTAACTGCTTCGGGAGGGGAGCTGTTTTTT	CASSLTASGGELFF
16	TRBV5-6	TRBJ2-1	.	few	TGTGCCAGCAGCTTGAGGTTAAGCAACTCCTACAATGAGCAGTTCTTC	CASSLRLSNSYNEQFF
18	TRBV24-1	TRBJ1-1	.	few	TGTGCCACCAGTGATTTCGTCCGAGGGGCTAGGTATAGGACTGAAGCTTTCTTT	CATSDFVRGARYRTEAFF
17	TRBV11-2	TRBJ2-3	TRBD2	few	TGTGCCAGCAGCTTAGACCCTCTAGCGGGCCTCACAGATACGCAGTATTTT	CASSLDPLAGLTDTQYF